The source of this T cell receptor (beta chain) is a study of cytomegalovirus exposure and HLA in healthy donors. Study conclusions and caveats: Analysis was performed later, and it showed HLA-associated TCR beta chains to be more clonally expanded than equally common others. Accurate predictions that matched the HLA-A and HLA-B alleles of most subjects were reportedly made from TCR beta sequences. An assumption of roughly uniform sequencing depth across donors underlay the presence/absence analyses.

There are 13 residues in the CDR3. Germline assignment: CDR1 SGHRS and CDR2 YFSETQ. J gave up 4 bases and V 3 bases, and 2 bases lay outside the gene matches. This PCR relied on a set of 60 Vbeta primers and 13 Jbeta primers. The repertoire was sequenced with immunoSEQ multiplex PCR; TCRdb's copy has only in-frame clones and lacks some. The table includes around 120,000 clones, around a tenth detected once. Likely unrecorded immune exposures existed in these nominally healthy donors. In this sample, this clone turned up a few times. Antigen: not known. This clonotype was obtained from a man in his thirties or forties in good health and CMV-seronegative. The chain joins TRBV5-1 to TRBJ1-1; 8 bases map to TRBD1. The sequenced sample consisted of PBMCs. CDR3 sequence reads: CASSYRGSTEAFF. DNA for the CDR3: TGCGCCAGCAGCTACAGGGGGAGCACTGAAGCTTTCTTT.